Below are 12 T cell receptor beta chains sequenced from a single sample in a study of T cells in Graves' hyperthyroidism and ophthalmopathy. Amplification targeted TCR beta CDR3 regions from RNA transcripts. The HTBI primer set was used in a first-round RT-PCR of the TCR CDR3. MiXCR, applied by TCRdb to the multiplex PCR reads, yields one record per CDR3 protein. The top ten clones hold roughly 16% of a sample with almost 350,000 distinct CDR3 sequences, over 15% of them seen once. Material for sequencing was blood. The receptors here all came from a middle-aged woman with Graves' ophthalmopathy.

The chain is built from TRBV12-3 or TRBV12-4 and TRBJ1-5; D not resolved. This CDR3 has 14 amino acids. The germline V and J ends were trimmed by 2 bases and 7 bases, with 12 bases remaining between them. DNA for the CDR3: TGTGCCAGCAGTTTAAGCACTATTGGACAGCCCCAGCATTTT. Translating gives CASSLSTIGQPQHF.

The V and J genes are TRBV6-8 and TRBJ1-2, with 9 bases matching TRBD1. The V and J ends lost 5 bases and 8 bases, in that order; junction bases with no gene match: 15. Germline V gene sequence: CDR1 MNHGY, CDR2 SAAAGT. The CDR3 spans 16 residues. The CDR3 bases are TGTGCCAGCAGTCTGACCCGGGACAGGGAAGAAAGAGGCTACACCTTC. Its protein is CASSLTRDREERGYTF.

CDR3 nucleotide sequence: TGTGCCAGCAGTTTATTGAGGTCAGGTGATCAGCCCCAGCATTTT. Encoded protein: CASSLLRSGDQPQHF. V is TRBV12-3 or TRBV12-4 and J is TRBJ1-5; D gene unclear. This CDR3 contains 15 residues. V lost 2 bases and J lost 5, with 13 bases in between.

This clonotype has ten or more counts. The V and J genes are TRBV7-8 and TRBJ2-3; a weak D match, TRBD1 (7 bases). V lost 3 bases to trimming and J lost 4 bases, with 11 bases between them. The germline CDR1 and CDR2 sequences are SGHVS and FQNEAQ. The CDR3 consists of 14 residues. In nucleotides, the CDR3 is TGTGCCAGCAGCTTTGGCAGGGGGGCAGATACGCAGTATTTT. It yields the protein CASSFGRGADTQYF.

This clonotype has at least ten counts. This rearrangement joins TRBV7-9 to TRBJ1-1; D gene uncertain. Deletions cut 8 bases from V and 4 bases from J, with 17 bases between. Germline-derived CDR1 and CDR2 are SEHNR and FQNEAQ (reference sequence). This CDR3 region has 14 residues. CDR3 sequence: CASDLGREPTEAFF. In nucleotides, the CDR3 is TGTGCCAGCGACCTAGGGAGGGAACCCACTGAAGCTTTCTTT.

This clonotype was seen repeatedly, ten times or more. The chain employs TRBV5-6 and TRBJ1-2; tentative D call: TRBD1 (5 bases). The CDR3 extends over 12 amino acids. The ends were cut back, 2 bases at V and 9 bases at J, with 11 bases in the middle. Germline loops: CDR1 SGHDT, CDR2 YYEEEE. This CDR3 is CASSLSGASYTF. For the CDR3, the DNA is TGTGCCAGCAGCTTATCCGGGGCGAGCTACACCTTC.

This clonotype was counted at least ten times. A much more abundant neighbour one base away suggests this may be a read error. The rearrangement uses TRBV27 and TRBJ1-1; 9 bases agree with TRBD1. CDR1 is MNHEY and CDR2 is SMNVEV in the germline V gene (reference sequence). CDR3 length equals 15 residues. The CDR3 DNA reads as TGTGTCAGCAGTTCCTATACAGGGGGCAACTCTGAAGCTTTCTTT. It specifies CVSSSYTGGNSEAFF.

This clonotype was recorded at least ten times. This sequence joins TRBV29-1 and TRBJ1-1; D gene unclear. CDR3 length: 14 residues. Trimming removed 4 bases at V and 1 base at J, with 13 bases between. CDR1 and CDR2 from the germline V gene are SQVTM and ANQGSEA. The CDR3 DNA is TGCAGCGTTGTGGGCTCTGACTGGAACACTGAAGCTTTCTTT. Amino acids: CSVVGSDWNTEAFF. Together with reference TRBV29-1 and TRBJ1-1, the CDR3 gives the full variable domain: SAVISQKPSRDICQRGTSLTIQCQVDSQVTMMFWYRQQPGQSLTLIATANQGSEATYESGFVIDKFPISRPNLTFSTLTVSNMSPEDSSIYLCSVVGSDWNTEAFFGQGTRLTVV.

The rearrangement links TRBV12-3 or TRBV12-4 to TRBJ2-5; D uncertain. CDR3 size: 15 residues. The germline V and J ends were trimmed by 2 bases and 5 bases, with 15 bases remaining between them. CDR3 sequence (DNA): TGTGCCAGCAGTTTAACGCTCTCACATGGGGAGACCCAGTACTTC. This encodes CASSLTLSHGETQYF.

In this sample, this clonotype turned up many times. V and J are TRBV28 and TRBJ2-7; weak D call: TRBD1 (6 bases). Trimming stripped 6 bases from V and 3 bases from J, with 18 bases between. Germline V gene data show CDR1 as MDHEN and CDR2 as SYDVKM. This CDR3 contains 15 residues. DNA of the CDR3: TGTGCCAGCAGCTTTTTCAGGGGCACAAACTACGAGCAGTACTTC. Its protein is CASSFFRGTNYEQYF.

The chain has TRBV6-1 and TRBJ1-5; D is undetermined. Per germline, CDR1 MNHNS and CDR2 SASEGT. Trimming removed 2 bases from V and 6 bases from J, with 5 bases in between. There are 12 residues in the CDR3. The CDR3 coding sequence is TGTGCCAGCAGTGAACCAGGTCAGCCCCAGCATTTT. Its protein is CASSEPGQPQHF.

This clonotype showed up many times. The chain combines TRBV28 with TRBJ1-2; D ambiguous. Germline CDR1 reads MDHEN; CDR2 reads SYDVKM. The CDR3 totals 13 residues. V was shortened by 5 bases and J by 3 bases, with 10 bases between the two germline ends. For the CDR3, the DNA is TGTGCCAGCAGTCCGCGGATTCACTATGGCTACACCTTC. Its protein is CASSPRIHYGYTF.